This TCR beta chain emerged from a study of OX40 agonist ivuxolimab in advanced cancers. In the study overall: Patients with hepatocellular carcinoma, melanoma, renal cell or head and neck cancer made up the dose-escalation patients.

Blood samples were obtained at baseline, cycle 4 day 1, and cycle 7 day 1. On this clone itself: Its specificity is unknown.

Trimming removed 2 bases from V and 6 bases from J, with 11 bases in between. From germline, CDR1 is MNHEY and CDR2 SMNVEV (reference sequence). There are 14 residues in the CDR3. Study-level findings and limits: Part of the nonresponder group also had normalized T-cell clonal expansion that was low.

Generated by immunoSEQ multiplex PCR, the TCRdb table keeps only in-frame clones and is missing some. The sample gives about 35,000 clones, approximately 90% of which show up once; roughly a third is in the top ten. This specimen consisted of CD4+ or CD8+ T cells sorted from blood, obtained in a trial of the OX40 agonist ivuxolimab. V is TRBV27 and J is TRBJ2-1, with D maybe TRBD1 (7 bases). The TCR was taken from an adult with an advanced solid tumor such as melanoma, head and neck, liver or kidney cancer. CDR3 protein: CASSLKQGGNEQFF. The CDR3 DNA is TGTGCCAGCAGTTTAAAGCAGGGGGGCAATGAGCAGTTCTTC.